This TCR beta chain emerged from a study of T-cell memory formation after mild COVID-19. TCRdb called the 5' RACE reads again in MiXCR, with one record for every CDR3 protein. The sample has 350,000 or so distinct CDR3 sequences; 10% to 15% are singletons. CDR1 is MNHEY and CDR2 is SVGAGI in the germline V gene. This CDR3 is built from 13 residues. V lost 6 bases to trimming and J lost 4 bases; unmatched junction nucleotides: 2. The clonotype comes from a young man who had mild COVID-19 (a few samples of this study predate the infection). Cell type and time point are not known. Specimen: PBMCs or a T cell subset sorted from them (not recorded which). This rearrangement joins TRBV6-5 to TRBJ1-4; TRBD1 matches 7 bases. As DNA, the CDR3 is TGTGCCAGCAGGACAGGGTATAATGAAAAACTGTTTTTT. Residues: CASRTGYNEKLFF.